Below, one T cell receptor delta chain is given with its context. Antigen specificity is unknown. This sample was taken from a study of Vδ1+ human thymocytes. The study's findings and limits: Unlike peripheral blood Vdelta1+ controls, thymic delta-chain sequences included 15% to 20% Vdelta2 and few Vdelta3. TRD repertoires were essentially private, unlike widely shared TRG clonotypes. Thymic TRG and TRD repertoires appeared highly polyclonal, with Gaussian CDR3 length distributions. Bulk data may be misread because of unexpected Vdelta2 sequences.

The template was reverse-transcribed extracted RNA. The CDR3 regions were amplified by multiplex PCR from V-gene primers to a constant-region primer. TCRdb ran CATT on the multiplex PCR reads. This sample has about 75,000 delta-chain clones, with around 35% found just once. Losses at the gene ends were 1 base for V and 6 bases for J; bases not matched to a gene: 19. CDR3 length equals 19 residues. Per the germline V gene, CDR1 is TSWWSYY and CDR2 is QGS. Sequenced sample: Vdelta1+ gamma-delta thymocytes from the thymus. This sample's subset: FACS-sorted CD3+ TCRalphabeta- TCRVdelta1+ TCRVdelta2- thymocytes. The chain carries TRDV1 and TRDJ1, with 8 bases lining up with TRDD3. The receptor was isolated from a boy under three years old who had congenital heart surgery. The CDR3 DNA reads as TGTGCTCTTGGGGAACCCTCCTACCCGTCTACTGGGGGCCGTTATAAACTCATCTTT. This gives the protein CALGEPSYPSTGGRYKLIF.